This is a list of T cell receptor beta chains from one sample in a study of response to subunit inactivated influenza vaccine. TCRdb recomputed calls from the RT-PCR reads with MiXCR, one row per CDR3 protein. Found here are about 520,000 distinct CDR3 sequences, around 7.9% of them singletons; the top ten hold about an eighth. This specimen consisted of PBMCs from blood, obtained around 2 years after vaccination. These receptors were collected from a man between 50 and 69 years old who received an inactivated influenza vaccine. Each CDR3 is given with its conserved first and last residue. A D gene is named only where the DNA matches it firmly. The size field is filled for only some rows; it gives once, few, many or a size class.

NA,TRBV30,few,13,TRBJ2-2,TGTGCCCACAAGACAGTAAACACCGGGGAGCTGTTTTTT,CAHKTVNTGELFF
NA,TRBV12-3/TRBV12-4,many,14,TRBJ2-2,TGTGCCAGCAGTTTCGATCCGTTGGACGGGGAGCTGTTTTTT,CASSFDPLDGELFF
NA,TRBV5-1,NA,15,TRBJ2-7,TGCGCCAGCAGCTTGGTTCGCGGGCTGAACTACGAGCAGTACTTC,CASSLVRGLNYEQYF
NA,TRBV5-6,NA,16,TRBJ2-5,TGTGCCAGCAGCGCGCTCGGGGGGCGCGGACAAGAGACCCAGTACTTC,CASSALGGRGQETQYF
TRBD1,TRBV7-9,few,13,TRBJ1-3,TGTGCCAGCAGCTTAACAGGGGAGGACACCATATATTTT,CASSLTGEDTIYF
NA,TRBV6-6,NA,13,TRBJ1-2,TGTGCCAGCAAAAAAAGAAGTGACTATGGCTACACCTTC,CASKKRSDYGYTF
NA,TRBV6-2/TRBV6-3,NA,15,TRBJ2-1,TGTGCCAGCAGTTACGAGTGGGGGGCCTACAATGAGCAGTTCTTC,CASSYEWGAYNEQFF
NA,TRBV20-1,few,13,TRBJ2-4,TGCAGTGCCAGCGGAACGGGTGGTAACATTCAGTACTTC,CSASGTGGNIQYF
NA,TRBV6-1,NA,14,TRBJ1-5,TGTGCCAGCAGTGAAGCTGGGGGGGTTCAGCCCCGGCATTTT,CASSEAGGVQPRHF
NA,TRBV29-1,NA,12,TRBJ2-5,TGCAGCGTTAGACCGATCGGAGAGACCCAGTACTTC,CSVRPIGETQYF
NA,TRBV20-1,NA,11,TRBJ1-2,TGCAGTGTTCTATGGGGTAACGGCTACACCTTC,CSVLWGNGYTF
NA,TRBV4-3,few,14,TRBJ1-1,TGCGCCAGCAGCCAGACGGACGGAGCTGATGAAGCTTTCTTT,CASSQTDGADEAFF
NA,TRBV25-1,NA,17,TRBJ2-5,TGTGCCAGCAGTGAAATTAGGGTATCAGTGGATTCAGAGACCCAGTACTTC,CASSEIRVSVDSETQYF
NA,TRBV7-2,few,15,TRBJ1-3,TGTGCCAGCAGCTTAGCGCCGCAATCTGGAAACACCATATATTTT,CASSLAPQSGNTIYF
NA,TRBV12-3/TRBV12-4,many,13,TRBJ2-7,TGTGCCAGCAGTTTCAACATCGCCTACGAGCAGTACTTC,CASSFNIAYEQYF
NA,TRBV29-1,NA,12,TRBJ2-7,TGCAGCGTTGAGCACAGCAGCTACGAGCAGTACTTC,CSVEHSSYEQYF
TRBD2,TRBV6-1,NA,15,TRBJ2-7,TGTGCCAGCAGTGTGACTAGCGGGGCCCGGGACGAGCAGTACTTC,CASSVTSGARDEQYF
TRBD1,TRBV6-1,few,18,TRBJ1-1,TGTGCCAGCAGTGGACCTACAGGGGAGGGGTCCGCGAACACTGAAGCTTTCTTT,CASSGPTGEGSANTEAFF
NA,TRBV29-1,NA,12,TRBJ1-1,TGCAGCGTTGAGGGTCGGGGTACTGAAGCTTTCTTT,CSVEGRGTEAFF
TRBD1,TRBV20-1,many,13,TRBJ2-7,TGCAGTGCTAGACCGCAGGGGGCGTACGAGCAGTACTTC,CSARPQGAYEQYF
TRBD2,TRBV6-2/TRBV6-3,NA,17,TRBJ2-5,TGTGCCAGCAGTTACTCCGGGACTAGCGGGGACCGGGAGACCCAGTACTTC,CASSYSGTSGDRETQYF
NA,TRBV5-1,NA,15,TRBJ2-5,TGCGCCAGCAGCGGGGGGACAGTCGCCCAAGAGACCCAGTACTTC,CASSGGTVAQETQYF
NA,TRBV4-3,few,17,TRBJ2-3,TGCGCCAGCAGCCAAGTCGGATGGGGCGTGAGCACAGATACGCAGTATTTT,CASSQVGWGVSTDTQYF
NA,TRBV6-1,few,13,TRBJ2-2,TGTGCCAGCAGTGAAGCGGACGCCGGGGAGCTGTTTTTT,CASSEADAGELFF
TRBD2,TRBV4-2,NA,16,TRBJ2-7,TGTGCCAGCAGCCAAGATCCTAGCGGTTTCTCCTACGAGCAGTACTTC,CASSQDPSGFSYEQYF
TRBD1,TRBV6-2/TRBV6-3,few,16,TRBJ2-1,TGTGCCAGCCAGTCGAGGACAGGGCGGACATACAATGAGCAGTTCTTC,CASQSRTGRTYNEQFF
TRBD1,TRBV5-4,many,12,TRBJ2-1,TGTGCCAGCTCAAAGGACAGGAATGAGCAGTTCTTC,CASSKDRNEQFF
NA,TRBV12-3/TRBV12-4,few,11,TRBJ2-7,TGTGCCAGCACCGATGCCTGGGAGCAGTACTTC,CASTDAWEQYF
NA,TRBV7-8,NA,14,TRBJ2-2,TGTGCCGAAGGGGGGGACTCAAACACCGGGGAGCTGTTTTTT,CAEGGDSNTGELFF
NA,TRBV12-3/TRBV12-4,NA,14,TRBJ2-2,TGTGCCAGCAGTTATGACAGAATCACCGGGGAGCTGTTTTTT,CASSYDRITGELFF
NA,TRBV24-1,NA,15,TRBJ2-1,TGTGCCACCAGTCCGTCAGGGAGCTCCTACAATGAGCAGTTCTTC,CATSPSGSSYNEQFF
NA,TRBV11-1,few,17,TRBJ2-2,TGTGCCAGCAGCTCCACGTCGGACAGACGAATCACCGGGGAGCTGTTTTTT,CASSSTSDRRITGELFF
TRBD2,TRBV30,NA,17,TRBJ2-5,TGTGCCTGGAGTGTAGGCGGAAAGCGGGGGGTTCAAGAGACCCAGTACTTC,CAWSVGGKRGVQETQYF
NA,TRBV7-2,few,12,TRBJ2-2,TGTGCCAGCAGCTTAGGAGGCGCGGAGCTGTTTTTT,CASSLGGAELFF
TRBD1,TRBV7-2,many,15,TRBJ2-5,TGTGCCAGCAGCCCAGAAGGGGGCCAGTGGGAGACCCAGTACTTC,CASSPEGGQWETQYF
TRBD1,TRBV20-1,NA,16,TRBJ2-7,TGCAGTGCTTCCGTACTTGGACAGGGGGCATTCTACGAGCAGTACTTC,CSASVLGQGAFYEQYF